Each of the 24 T cell receptor beta chains below was sequenced from the same sample in a study of blood T cell repertoires in COVID-19. The method was immunoSEQ multiplex PCR; TCRdb's version includes in-frame clones alone and lacks a portion of them. The table lists about 29,000 clones, more than 70% of them singletons. Input material: peripheral blood. The receptor set was obtained from an elderly man with active COVID-19.

Only a few counts were recorded for this clone. The chain has TRBV18 and TRBJ2-7, with a possible D match to TRBD2 (5 bases). V lost 2 bases to trimming and J lost 6 bases, with 11 bases between them. The CDR3 contains 13 residues. CDR1 is KGHSH, CDR2 LQKENI, per germline. CDR3 sequence (DNA): TGTGCCAGCTCACCAACCAGCGGTAGCGAGCAGTACTTC. Its translation is CASSPTSGSEQYF.

This clone has only a few counts. The rearrangement uses TRBV28 and TRBJ1-5; 8 positions agree with TRBD1. The CDR3 spans 15 residues. The V gene's germline CDR1 is MDHEN and CDR2 SYDVKM. J lost 6 bases, V lost 2 bases, and 6 bases had no gene match. The CDR3 bases are TGTGCCAGCAGTTTACCAGGGGGCTCCGGTCAGCCCCAGCATTTT. Translation gives CASSLPGGSGQPQHF.

This chain connects TRBV18 to TRBJ2-5; 9 nucleotides line up with TRBD2. This CDR3 has 16 amino acids. The V gene's germline CDR1 is KGHSH and CDR2 LQKENI. Unmatched junction bases numbered 3, after V lost 0 bases and J lost 1 base. This CDR3 reads CASSPPSGGPQETQYF. The CDR3 nucleotides are TGTGCCAGCTCACCACCTAGCGGGGGCCCCCAAGAGACCCAGTACTTC.

V gene TRBV24-1 combines with J gene TRBJ1-1; D possibly corresponds to TRBD1 (6 bases). CDR3 size: 14 residues. Trimming cost V 4 bases and J 0 bases, with 8 bases left between them. Germline V gene lookup returns CDR1 KGHDR and CDR2 SFDVKD. The DNA for the CDR3 is TGTGCCACCAGTGAAACAGGGATGAACACTGAAGCTTTCTTT. Translation gives CATSETGMNTEAFF.

The chain carries TRBV30 and TRBJ2-6; 7 bases align to TRBD2. The trim removed 8 bases at V and 3 bases at J, leaving 4 bases unmatched. The CDR3 is 13 amino acids. From germline, CDR1 is GTSNPN and CDR2 SVGIG (reference sequence). DNA for the CDR3: TGTGCCATCGGACTAGGTGGGGCCAACGTCCTGACTTTC. It yields the protein CAIGLGGANVLTF.

This rearrangement joins TRBV10-3 to TRBJ1-1, with 7 bases that match TRBD1. V gave up 6 bases and J gave up 0 bases; unmatched junction bases: 7. Per the germline V gene, CDR1 is ENHRY and CDR2 is SYGVKD. This CDR3 has 15 residues. CDR3 in DNA: TGTGCCATCAGGGGGGACAGCTATATGAACACTGAAGCTTTCTTT. Translating gives CAIRGDSYMNTEAFF.

This clone was detected a few times. The rearrangement links TRBV2 to TRBJ1-1; TRBD1 is a possible D gene (5 bases). Trimming pared 2 bases from V and 1 base from J, leaving 8 bases between. The CDR3 contains 14 residues. Germline CDR1 SNHLY, CDR2 FYNNEI. As DNA, the CDR3 is TGTGCCAGCAGTGAATACCAGGGGAACACTGAAGCTTTCTTT. Translated: CASSEYQGNTEAFF. The full variable domain, completed using reference TRBV2 and TRBJ1-1, is EPEVTQTPSHQVTQMGQEVILRCVPISNHLYFYWYRQILGQKVEFLVSFYNNEISEKSEIFDDQFSVERPDGSNFTLKIRSTKLEDSAMYFCASSEYQGNTEAFFGQGTRLTVV.

The chain recombines TRBV5-6 with TRBJ2-6; D is perhaps TRBD1 (5 bases). V lost 2 bases and J 2 bases, leaving 8 bases between the germline ends. In germline, CDR1 is SGHDT, CDR2 YYEEEE. The CDR3 is 15 amino acids. The CDR3 reads CASSFDSAGANVLTF. The CDR3 bases are TGTGCCAGCAGCTTTGACAGCGCTGGGGCCAACGTCCTGACTTTC.

V usage is TRBV27 and J usage is TRBJ2-6; D is perhaps TRBD1 (5 bases). Germline V gene data show CDR1 as MNHEY and CDR2 as SMNVEV (reference sequence). V lost 8 bases to trimming and J lost 2 bases, with 13 bases between them. The CDR3 covers 15 residues. The CDR3 here is CASQSGAAGANVLTF. The CDR3 DNA is TGTGCCAGCCAAAGTGGGGCAGCTGGGGCCAACGTCCTGACTTTC.

This sequence joins TRBV9 and TRBJ2-5; TRBD2 agrees at 8 bases. J gave up 5 bases and V 4 bases, and 10 bases lay outside the gene matches. There are 15 residues in the CDR3. Germline assignment: CDR1 SGDLS and CDR2 YYNGEE. CDR3 DNA: TGTGCCAGCAGCTTACAAGCGGGGGCAGGGGAGACCCAGTACTTC. Its translation: CASSLQAGAGETQYF.

The rearrangement joins TRBV10-3 to TRBJ2-5; D remains ambiguous. This CDR3 comprises 11 residues. Germline CDR1 and CDR2: ENHRY and SYGVKD. V was clipped by 3 bases and J by 5 bases, with 4 bases between them. The CDR3 sequence is CAISDGETQYF. DNA for the CDR3: TGTGCCATCAGTGACGGGGAGACCCAGTACTTC.

This chain links TRBV10-3 with TRBJ1-1; a possible D gene is TRBD1 (6 bases). V lost 0 bases and J lost 6, with 11 bases in between. CDR1 is ENHRY, CDR2 SYGVKD, per germline. This CDR3 comprises 14 residues. The CDR3 reads CAISESGGGAEAFF. The CDR3 DNA is TGTGCCATCAGTGAGTCGGGAGGGGGGGCTGAAGCTTTCTTT.

Only a few counts were recorded for this clone. V is TRBV9 and J is TRBJ1-5; TRBD1 matches at 7 bases. The J segment lost 5 bases and the V segment lost 0 bases, leaving 2 bases of the junction unmatched. CDR1 and CDR2 from the germline V gene are SGDLS and YYNGEE. The CDR3 consists of 14 residues. The DNA of the CDR3 is TGTGCCAGCAGCGTAGAAGGGGGCGATCAGCCCCAGCATTTT. This encodes CASSVEGGDQPQHF.

V is TRBV7-9 and J is TRBJ1-2, with no clear D. CDR3 length equals 13 residues. Germline V gene lookup returns CDR1 SEHNR and CDR2 FQNEAQ (reference sequence). V was cut by 1 base and J by 4 bases, with 7 bases left in between. This CDR3 reads CASSLGYTYGYTF. Here the CDR3 DNA reads TGTGCCAGCAGCTTAGGGTACACCTATGGCTACACCTTC.

The chain employs TRBV9 and TRBJ2-2, with D possibly being TRBD1 (5 bases). From germline, CDR1 is SGDLS and CDR2 YYNGEE. The germline V and J ends were trimmed by 0 bases and 7 bases, with 13 bases remaining between them. This CDR3 region has 15 residues. For the CDR3, the DNA is TGTGCCAGCAGCGTAGTAGGGGCAGTAAGCGGGGAGCTGTTTTTT. Its protein product is CASSVVGAVSGELFF.

V gene TRBV5-1 combines with J gene TRBJ1-5; D uncertain. Deletions cut 0 bases from V and 1 base from J, with 5 bases between. There are 14 residues in the CDR3. The germline gives CDR1 SGHRS, CDR2 YFSETQ. The CDR3 is CASSLGTSNQPQHF. CDR3 nucleotides: TGCGCCAGCAGCTTGGGTACAAGCAATCAGCCCCAGCATTTT. The entire variable domain, with the rest obtained from reference TRBV5-1 and TRBJ1-5, is as follows: KAGVTQTPRYLIKTRGQQVTLSCSPISGHRSVSWYQQTPGQGLQFLFEYFSETQRNKGNFPGRFSGRQFSNSRSEMNVSTLELGDSALYLCASSLGTSNQPQHFGDGTRLSIL.

The J gene is TRBJ1-1, the V gene TRBV2; TRBD1 agrees at 8 bases. Germline loops: CDR1 SNHLY, CDR2 FYNNEI. This CDR3 comprises 13 residues. Germline trimming cut 10 bases from V and 3 bases from J; bases unmatched to any gene: 7. The CDR3 protein is CATQGVGDTEAFF. For the CDR3, the DNA is TGTGCCACACAGGGGGTAGGGGACACTGAAGCTTTCTTT.

The gene calls are TRBV18 and TRBJ1-3; TRBD1 aligns across 9 bases. The CDR3 has 17 residues. Germline V CDR1 and CDR2: KGHSH, LQKENI. Trimming took 2 bases from V and 0 from J; bases not matched to a gene: 5. Here the CDR3 reads CASSPATGGISGNTIYF. In DNA form, the CDR3 reads TGTGCCAGCTCACCAGCGACAGGGGGGATCTCTGGAAACACCATATATTTT.

CDR3 sequence reads: CASIGTGQGGGYTF. DNA of the CDR3: TGTGCCAGCATTGGTACGGGACAGGGCGGTGGCTACACCTTC. The V call is TRBV2, the J call TRBJ1-2; TRBD1 aligns across 9 bases. This CDR3 region has 14 residues. CDR1 and CDR2 (germline): SNHLY, FYNNEI. J lost 7 bases, V lost 7 bases, and 10 bases had no gene match.

This rearrangement joins TRBV10-2 to TRBJ1-5; tentative D call: TRBD1 (5 bases). This CDR3 contains 15 residues. Trimming pared 1 base from V and 2 bases from J, leaving 9 bases between. From germline, CDR1 is WSHSY and CDR2 SAAADI. CDR3 amino acids: CASSEWRGGNQPQHF. CDR3 bases: TGCGCCAGCAGTGAGTGGAGGGGAGGCAATCAGCCCCAGCATTTT.

In this sample, this clone turned up a few times. The chain has TRBV6-1 and TRBJ1-2; D perhaps matches TRBD1 (5 bases). With 1 base removed from V and 6 bases from J, the gap between germline ends came to 18 bases. The CDR3 runs to 16 residues. From germline, CDR1 is MNHNS and CDR2 SASEGT. CDR3 sequence (DNA): TGTGCCAGCAGTGAAGGGGGTTCGGCCAGGGCGAATGGCTACACCTTC. Translated: CASSEGGSARANGYTF.

The chain uses TRBV3-1 (or the pseudogene TRBV3-2) and TRBJ1-1; possible D gene TRBD1, 5 bases. The CDR3 has 16 residues. The germline V and J ends were trimmed by 4 bases and 1 base, with 16 bases remaining between them. CDR1 and CDR2 (germline): LGHDT, YNNKEL (reference sequence). CDR3 protein: CASSRAAGTGNTEAFF. The DNA of the CDR3 is TGTGCCAGCAGCCGAGCCGCCGGAACAGGGAACACTGAAGCTTTCTTT.

The chain couples TRBV12-3 or TRBV12-4 to TRBJ1-2; maybe TRBD1 (5 bases). The CDR3 is made up of 13 amino acids. The V end lost 3 bases, the J end lost 8 bases, and 13 bases lay between the germline ends. CDR3 loop: CASSFSGLSGYTF. The CDR3 coding sequence is TGTGCCAGCAGTTTTTCAGGGCTCTCGGGCTACACCTTC.

The chain joins TRBV30 to TRBJ1-3; TRBD1 is a possible D gene (5 bases). The length of the CDR3 is 16 residues. Per germline, CDR1 GTSNPN and CDR2 SVGIG (reference sequence). Deletions cut 3 bases from V and 0 bases from J, with 15 bases between. The CDR3: CAWRQTGQISGNTIYF. CDR3 in DNA: TGTGCCTGGAGACAAACAGGCCAGATCTCTGGAAACACCATATATTTT.